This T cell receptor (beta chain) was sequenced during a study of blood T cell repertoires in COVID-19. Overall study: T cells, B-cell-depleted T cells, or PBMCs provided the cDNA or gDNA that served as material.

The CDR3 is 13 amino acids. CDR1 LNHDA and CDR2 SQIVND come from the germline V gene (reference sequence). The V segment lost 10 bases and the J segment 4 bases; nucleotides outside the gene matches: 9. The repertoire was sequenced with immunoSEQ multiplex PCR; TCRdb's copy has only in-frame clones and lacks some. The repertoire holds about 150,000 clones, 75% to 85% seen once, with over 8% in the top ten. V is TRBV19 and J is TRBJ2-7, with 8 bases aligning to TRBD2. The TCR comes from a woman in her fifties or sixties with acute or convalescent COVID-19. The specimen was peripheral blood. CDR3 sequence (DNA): TGTGCCACTCCGGGACTAGACCTATACGAGCAGTACTTC. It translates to CATPGLDLYEQYF.